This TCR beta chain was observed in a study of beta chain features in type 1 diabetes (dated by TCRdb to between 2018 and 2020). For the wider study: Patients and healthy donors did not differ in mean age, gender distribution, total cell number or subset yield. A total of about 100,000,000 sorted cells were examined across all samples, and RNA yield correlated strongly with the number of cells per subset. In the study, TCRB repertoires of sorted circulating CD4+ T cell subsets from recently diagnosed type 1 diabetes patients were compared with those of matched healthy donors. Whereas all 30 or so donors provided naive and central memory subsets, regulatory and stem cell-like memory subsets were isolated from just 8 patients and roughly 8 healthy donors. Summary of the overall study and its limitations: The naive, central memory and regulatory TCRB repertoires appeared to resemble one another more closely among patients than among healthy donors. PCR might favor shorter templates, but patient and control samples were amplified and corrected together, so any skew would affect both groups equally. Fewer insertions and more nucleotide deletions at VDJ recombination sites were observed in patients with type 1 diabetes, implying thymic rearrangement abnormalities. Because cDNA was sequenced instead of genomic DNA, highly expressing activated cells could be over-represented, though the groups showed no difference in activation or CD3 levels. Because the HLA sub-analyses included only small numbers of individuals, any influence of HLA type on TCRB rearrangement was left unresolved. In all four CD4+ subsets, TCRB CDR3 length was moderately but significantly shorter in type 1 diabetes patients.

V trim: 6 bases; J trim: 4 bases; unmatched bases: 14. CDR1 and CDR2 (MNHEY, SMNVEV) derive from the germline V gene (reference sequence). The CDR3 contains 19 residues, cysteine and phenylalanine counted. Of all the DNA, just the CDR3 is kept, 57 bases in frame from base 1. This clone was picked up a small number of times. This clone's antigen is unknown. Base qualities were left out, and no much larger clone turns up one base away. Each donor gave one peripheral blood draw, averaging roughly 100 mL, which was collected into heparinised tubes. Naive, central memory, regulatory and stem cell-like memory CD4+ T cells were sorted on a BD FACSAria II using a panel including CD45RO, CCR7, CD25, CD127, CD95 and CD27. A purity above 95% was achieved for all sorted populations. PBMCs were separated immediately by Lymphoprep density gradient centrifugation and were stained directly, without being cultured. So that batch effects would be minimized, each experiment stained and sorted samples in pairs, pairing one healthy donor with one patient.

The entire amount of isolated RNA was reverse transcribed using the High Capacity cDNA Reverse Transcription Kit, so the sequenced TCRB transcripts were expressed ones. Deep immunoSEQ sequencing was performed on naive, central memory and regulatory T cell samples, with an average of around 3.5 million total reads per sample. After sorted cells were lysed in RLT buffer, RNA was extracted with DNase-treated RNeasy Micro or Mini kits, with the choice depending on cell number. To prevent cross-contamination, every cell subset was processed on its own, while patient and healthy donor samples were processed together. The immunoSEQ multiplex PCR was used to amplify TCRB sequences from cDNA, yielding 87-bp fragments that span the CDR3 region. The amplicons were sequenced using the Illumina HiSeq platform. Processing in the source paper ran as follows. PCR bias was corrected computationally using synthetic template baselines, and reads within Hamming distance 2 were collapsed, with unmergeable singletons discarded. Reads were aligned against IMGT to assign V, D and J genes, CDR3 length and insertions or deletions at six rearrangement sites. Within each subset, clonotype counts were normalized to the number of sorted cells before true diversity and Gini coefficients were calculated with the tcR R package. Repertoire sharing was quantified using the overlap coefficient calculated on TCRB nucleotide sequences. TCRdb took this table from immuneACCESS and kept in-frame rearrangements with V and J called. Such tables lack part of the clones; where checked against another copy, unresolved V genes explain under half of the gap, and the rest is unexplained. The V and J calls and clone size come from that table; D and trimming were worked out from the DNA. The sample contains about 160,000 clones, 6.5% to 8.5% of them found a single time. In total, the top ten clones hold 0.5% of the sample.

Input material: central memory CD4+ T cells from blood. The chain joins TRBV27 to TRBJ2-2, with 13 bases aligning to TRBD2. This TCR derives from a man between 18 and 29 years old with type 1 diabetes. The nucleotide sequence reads TGTGCCAGCAGCCGTACTAGCGGGAGGGCCGTGGTCTTCACCGGGGAGCTGTTTTTT. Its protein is CASSRTSGRAVVFTGELFF.